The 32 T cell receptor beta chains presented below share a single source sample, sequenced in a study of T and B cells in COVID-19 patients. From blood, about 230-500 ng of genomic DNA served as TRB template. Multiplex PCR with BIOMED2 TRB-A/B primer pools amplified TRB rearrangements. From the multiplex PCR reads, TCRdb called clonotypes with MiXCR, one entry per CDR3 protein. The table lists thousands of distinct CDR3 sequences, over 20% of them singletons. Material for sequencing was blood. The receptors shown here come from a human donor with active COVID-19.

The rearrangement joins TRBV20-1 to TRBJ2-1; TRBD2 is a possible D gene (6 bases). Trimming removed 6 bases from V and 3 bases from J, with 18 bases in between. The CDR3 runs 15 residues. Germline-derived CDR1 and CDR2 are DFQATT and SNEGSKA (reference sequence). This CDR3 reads CSAGQEGRVYNEQFF. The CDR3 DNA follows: TGCAGTGCGGGTCAGGAGGGTAGGGTCTACAATGAGCAGTTCTTC.

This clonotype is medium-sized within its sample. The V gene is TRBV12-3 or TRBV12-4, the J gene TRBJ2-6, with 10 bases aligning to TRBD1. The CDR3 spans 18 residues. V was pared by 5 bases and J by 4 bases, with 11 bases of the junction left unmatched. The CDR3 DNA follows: TGTGCCAGCAGTAACCAACCGGGACAGGGGACCGGGGCCAACGTCCTGACTTTC. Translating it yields CASSNQPGQGTGANVLTF.

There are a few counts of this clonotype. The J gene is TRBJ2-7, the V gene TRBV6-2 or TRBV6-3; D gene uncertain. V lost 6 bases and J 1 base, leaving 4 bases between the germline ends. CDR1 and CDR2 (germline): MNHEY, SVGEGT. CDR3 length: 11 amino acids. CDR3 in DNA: TGTGCCAGCAGGGAGTCCTACGAGCAGTACTTC. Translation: CASRESYEQYF.

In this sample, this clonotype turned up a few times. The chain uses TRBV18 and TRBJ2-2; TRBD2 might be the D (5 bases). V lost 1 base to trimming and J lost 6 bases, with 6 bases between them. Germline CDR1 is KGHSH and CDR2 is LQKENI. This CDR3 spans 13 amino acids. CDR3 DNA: TGTGCCAGCTCACCACAACTAGCCGGGGAGCTGTTTTTT. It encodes CASSPQLAGELFF.

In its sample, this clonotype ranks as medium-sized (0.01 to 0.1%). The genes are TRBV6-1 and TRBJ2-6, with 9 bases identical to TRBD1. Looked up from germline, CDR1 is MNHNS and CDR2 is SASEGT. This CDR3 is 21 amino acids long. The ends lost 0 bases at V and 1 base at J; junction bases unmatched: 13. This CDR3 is CASSEALPVGTGSSGANVLTF. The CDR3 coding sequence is TGTGCCAGCAGTGAAGCGCTTCCAGTAGGGACAGGGTCATCTGGGGCCAACGTCCTGACTTTC.

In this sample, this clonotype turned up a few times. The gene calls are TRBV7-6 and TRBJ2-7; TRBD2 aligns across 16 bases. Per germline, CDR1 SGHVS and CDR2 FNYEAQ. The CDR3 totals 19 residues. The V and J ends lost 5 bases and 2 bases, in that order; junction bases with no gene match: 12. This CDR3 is CASSPLGGGLAGGPYEQYF. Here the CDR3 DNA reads TGTGCCAGCAGCCCCCTAGGCGGGGGACTAGCGGGGGGGCCCTACGAGCAGTACTTC.

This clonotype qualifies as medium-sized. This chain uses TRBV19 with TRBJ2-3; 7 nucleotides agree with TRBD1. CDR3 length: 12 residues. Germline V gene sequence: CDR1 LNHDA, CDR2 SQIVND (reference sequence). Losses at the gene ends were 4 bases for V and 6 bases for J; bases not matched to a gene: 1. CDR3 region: CASSTGGDTQYF. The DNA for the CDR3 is TGTGCCAGTAGTACAGGGGGTGATACGCAGTATTTT.

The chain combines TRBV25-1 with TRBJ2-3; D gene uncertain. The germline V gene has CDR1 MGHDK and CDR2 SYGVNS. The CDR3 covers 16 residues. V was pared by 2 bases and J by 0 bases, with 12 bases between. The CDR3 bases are TGTGCCAGCAGTGAAATCCGGAAAGCTAGCACAGATACGCAGTATTTT. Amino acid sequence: CASSEIRKASTDTQYF.

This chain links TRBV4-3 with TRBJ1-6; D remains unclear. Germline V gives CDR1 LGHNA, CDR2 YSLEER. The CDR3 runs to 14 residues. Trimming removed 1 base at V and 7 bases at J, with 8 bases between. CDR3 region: CASSQAGINSPLHF. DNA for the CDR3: TGCGCCAGCAGCCAAGCCGGAATAAATTCACCCCTCCACTTT.

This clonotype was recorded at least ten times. The CDR3 sequence: CASSSRGGGYNEQFF. The CDR3 nucleotides read TGTGCCAGCAGCAGTCGGGGCGGGGGGTACAATGAGCAGTTCTTC. This chain links TRBV5-5 with TRBJ2-1; TRBD2 agrees at 8 bases. The junction had 7 bases not matched to a gene; V was cut back by 4 bases and J by 4 bases. Per germline, CDR1 SGHKS and CDR2 YYEKEE (reference sequence). There are 15 residues in the CDR3.

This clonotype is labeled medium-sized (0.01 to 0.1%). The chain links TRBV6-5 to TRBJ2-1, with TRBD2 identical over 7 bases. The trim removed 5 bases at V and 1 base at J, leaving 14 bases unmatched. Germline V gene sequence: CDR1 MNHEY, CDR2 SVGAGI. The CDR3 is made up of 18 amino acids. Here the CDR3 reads CASSPGLKREFSYNEQFF. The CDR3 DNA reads TGTGCCAGCAGTCCAGGCCTGAAGCGGGAATTTTCCTACAATGAGCAGTTCTTC.

The chain's CDR3 is CASSYSGPGTQYF. CDR3 nucleotide sequence: TGTGCCAGCAGTTATTCCGGGCCCGGGACCCAGTACTTC. This chain uses TRBV6-2 or TRBV6-3 with TRBJ2-5; D not resolved. Germline CDR1 and CDR2: MNHEY and SVGEGT. The CDR3 is 13 residues long. V lost 3 bases and J lost 7, with 12 bases in between.

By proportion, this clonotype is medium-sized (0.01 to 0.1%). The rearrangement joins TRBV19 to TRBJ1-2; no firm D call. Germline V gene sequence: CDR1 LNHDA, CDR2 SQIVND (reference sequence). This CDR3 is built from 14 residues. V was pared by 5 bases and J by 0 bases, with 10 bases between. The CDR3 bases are TGTGCCAGTAGTCCCCAGAGAGCTAACTATGGCTACACCTTC. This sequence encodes CASSPQRANYGYTF.

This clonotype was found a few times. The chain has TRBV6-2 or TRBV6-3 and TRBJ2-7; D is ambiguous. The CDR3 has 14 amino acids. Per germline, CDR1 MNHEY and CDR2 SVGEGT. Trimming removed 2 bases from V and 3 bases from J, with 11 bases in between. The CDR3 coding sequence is TGTGCCAGCAGTTACAACAGTCCCTACTACGAGCAGTACTTC. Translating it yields CASSYNSPYYEQYF.

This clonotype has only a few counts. The CDR3 loop reads CASSQGVGTEAFF. The CDR3 nucleotides read TGTGCCAGCAGCCAGGGGGTAGGCACTGAAGCTTTCTTT. The rearrangement uses TRBV7-6 and TRBJ1-1, with 7 bases that match TRBD1. There are 13 residues in the CDR3. Germline V gene lookup returns CDR1 SGHVS and CDR2 FNYEAQ. Trimming cost V 5 bases and J 4 bases; bases outside gene matches: 4.

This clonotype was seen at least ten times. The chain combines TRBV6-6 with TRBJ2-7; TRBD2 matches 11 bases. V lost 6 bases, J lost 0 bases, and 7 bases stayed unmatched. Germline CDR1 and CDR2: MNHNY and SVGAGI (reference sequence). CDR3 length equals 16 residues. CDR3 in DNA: TGTGCCAGCAGCGAAGCTAGCGGGAGGCTCTCCTACGAGCAGTACTTC. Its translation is CASSEASGRLSYEQYF.

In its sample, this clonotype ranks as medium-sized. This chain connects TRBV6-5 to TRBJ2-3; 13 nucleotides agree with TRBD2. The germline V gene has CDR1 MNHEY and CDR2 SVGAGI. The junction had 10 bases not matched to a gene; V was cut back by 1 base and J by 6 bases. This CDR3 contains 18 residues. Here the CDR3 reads CASSYFGTSGEVWDTQYF. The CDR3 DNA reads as TGTGCCAGCAGTTACTTTGGGACTAGCGGGGAAGTTTGGGATACGCAGTATTTT.

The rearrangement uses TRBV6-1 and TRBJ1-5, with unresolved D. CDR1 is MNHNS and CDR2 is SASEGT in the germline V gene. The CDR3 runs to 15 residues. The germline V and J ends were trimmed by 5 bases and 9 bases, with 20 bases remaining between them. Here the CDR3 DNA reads TGTGCCAGCAGTTACCCAGCACCTCGGCAATCGCCCCAGCATTTT. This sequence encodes CASSYPAPRQSPQHF.

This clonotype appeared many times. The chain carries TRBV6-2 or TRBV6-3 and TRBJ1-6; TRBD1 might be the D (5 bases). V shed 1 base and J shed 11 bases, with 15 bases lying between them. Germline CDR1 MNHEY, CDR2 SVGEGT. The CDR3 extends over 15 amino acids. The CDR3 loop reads CASSYFSGSIAPLHF. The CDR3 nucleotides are TGTGCCAGCAGTTACTTTTCAGGGAGTATCGCACCCCTCCACTTT.

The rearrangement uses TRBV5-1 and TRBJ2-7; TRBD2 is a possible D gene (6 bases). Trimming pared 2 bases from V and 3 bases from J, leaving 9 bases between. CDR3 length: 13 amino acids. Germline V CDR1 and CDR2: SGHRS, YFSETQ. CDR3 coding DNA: TGCGCCAGCAGCTTTGGAGCGGGCTACGAGCAGTACTTC. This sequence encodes CASSFGAGYEQYF.

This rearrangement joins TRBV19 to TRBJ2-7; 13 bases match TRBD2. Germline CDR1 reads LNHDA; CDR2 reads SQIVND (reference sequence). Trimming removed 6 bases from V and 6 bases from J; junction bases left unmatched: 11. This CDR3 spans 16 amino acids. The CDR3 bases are TGTGCCAGTAGCCCGAGACTAGCGGGAGGCATGGGCGAGCAGTACTTC. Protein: CASSPRLAGGMGEQYF.

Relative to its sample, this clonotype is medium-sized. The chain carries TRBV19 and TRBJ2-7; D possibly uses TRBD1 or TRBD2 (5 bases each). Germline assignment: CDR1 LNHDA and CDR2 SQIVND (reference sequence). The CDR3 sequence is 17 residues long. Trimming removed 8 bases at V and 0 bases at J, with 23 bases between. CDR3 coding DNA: TGTGCCAGTTCGGACCTTGGGGGTTCCTCTAGCTCCTACGAGCAGTACTTC. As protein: CASSDLGGSSSSYEQYF.

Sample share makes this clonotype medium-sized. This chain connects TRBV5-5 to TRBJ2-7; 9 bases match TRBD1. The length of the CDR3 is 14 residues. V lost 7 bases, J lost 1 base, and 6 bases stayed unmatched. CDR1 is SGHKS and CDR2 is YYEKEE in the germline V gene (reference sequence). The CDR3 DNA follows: TGTGCCAGCCGCGGACAGGGGTCTTCCTACGAGCAGTACTTC. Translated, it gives CASRGQGSSYEQYF.

This chain's CDR3 is CSARGGPYSNQPQHF. Here the CDR3 DNA reads TGCAGTGCTAGAGGGGGACCCTATAGCAATCAGCCCCAGCATTTT. The chain is built from TRBV20-1 and TRBJ1-5, with D possibly being TRBD1 (5 bases). V was clipped by 1 base and J by 0 bases, with 10 bases between them. The germline CDR1 and CDR2 sequences are DFQATT and SNEGSKA (reference sequence). This CDR3 region has 15 residues.

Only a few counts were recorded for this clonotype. CDR3 nucleotides: TGCGCCAGCAGCCAAGGTGGAGCGGGAGGACACAATGAGCAGTTCTTC. It yields the protein CASSQGGAGGHNEQFF. This chain uses TRBV4-3 with TRBJ2-1, with 9 bases lining up with TRBD2. The CDR3 contains 16 residues. With V trimmed by 1 base and J by 5 bases, 6 bases remained unmatched. Per the germline V gene, CDR1 is LGHNA and CDR2 is YSLEER.

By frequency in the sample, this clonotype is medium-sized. CDR3 in DNA: TGTGCCAGCAGCGGACGGGACAGGCAAGATACGCAGTATTTT. It encodes CASSGRDRQDTQYF. J is TRBJ2-3 and V is TRBV5-4, with 8 bases fitting TRBD1. The J segment lost 5 bases and the V segment lost 4 bases, leaving 6 bases of the junction unmatched. The CDR3 extends over 14 amino acids. Germline-derived CDR1 and CDR2 are SGHNT and YYREEE (reference sequence).

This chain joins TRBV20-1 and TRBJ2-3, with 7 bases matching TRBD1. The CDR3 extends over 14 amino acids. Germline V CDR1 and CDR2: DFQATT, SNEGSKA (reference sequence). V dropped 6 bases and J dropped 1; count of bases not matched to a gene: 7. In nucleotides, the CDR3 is TGCAGTGCACCTAAACAGGGGCGCACAGATACGCAGTATTTT. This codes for CSAPKQGRTDTQYF.

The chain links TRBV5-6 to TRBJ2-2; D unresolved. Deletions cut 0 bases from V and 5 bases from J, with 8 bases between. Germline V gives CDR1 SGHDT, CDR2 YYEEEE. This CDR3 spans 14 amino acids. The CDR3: CASSLVGWTGELFF. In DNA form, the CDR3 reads TGTGCCAGCAGCTTGGTAGGATGGACCGGGGAGCTGTTTTTT. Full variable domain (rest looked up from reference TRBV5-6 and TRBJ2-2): DAGVTQSPTHLIKTRGQQVTLRCSPKSGHDTVSWYQQALGQGPQFIFQYYEEEERQRGNFPDRFSGHQFPNYSSELNVNALLLGDSALYLCASSLVGWTGELFFGEGSRLTVL.

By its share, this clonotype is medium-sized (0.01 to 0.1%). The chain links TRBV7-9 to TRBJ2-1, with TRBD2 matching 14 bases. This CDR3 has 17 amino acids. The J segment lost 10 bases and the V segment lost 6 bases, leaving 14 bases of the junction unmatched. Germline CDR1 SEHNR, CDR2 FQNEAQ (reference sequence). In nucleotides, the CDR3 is TGTGCCAGCAGTTCAAGGAGTTCGGGACTAGCGGGGGAGGAGCAGTTCTTC. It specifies CASSSRSSGLAGEEQFF.

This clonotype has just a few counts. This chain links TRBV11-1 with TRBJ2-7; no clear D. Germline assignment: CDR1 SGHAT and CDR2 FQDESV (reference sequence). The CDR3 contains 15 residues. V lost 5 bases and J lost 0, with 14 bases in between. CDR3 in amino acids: CASSHDNSSSYEQYF. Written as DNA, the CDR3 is TGTGCCAGCAGCCACGACAACTCTAGCTCCTACGAGCAGTACTTC.

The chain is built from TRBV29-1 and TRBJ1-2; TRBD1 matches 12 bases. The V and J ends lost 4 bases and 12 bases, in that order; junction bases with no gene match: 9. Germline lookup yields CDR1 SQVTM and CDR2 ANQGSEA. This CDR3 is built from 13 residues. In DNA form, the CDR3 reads TGCAGCGTTGCCGGGACAGGGGGCGGGGGCGACACCTTC. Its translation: CSVAGTGGGGDTF.

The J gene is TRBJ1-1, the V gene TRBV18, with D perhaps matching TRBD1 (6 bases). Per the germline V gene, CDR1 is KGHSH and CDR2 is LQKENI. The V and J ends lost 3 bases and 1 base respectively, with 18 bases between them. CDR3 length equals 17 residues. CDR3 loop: CASSPFVRQAPNTEAFF. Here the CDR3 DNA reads TGTGCCAGCTCACCCTTCGTACGACAGGCACCGAACACTGAAGCTTTCTTT.